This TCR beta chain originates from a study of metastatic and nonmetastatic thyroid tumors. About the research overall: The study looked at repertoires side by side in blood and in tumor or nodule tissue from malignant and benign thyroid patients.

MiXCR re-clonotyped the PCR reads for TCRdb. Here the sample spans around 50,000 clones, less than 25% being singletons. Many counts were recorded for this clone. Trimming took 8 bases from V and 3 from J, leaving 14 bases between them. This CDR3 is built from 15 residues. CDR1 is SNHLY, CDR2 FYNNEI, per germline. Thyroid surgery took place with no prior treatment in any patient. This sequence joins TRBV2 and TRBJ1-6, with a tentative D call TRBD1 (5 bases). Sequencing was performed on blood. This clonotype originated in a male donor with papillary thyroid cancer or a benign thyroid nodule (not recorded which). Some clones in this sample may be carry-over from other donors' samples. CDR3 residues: CASGDVTLYNSPLHF. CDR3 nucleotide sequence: TGTGCCAGCGGGGACGTTACCCTCTATAATTCACCCCTCCACTTT.